The clone carrying this T cell receptor (beta chain) showed up just once. Here immunoSEQ multiplex PCR was the method, and the copy in TCRdb shows in-frame clones only, minus some. Of some 120,000 clones detected, around 89% appear once; the ten largest clones hold over 2%. The sample comes from a study of control samples from healthy donors and cancer patients. This TCR came from a woman in her 70s in good health. The sample was blood.

CDR3 nucleotide sequence: TGTGCCACCAGTCCGACAGGGAGAGACACTGAAGCTTTCTTT. Protein: CATSPTGRDTEAFF. The V and J genes are TRBV24-1 and TRBJ1-1; 7 nucleotides match TRBD1. This CDR3 has 14 amino acids. CDR1 is KGHDR and CDR2 is SFDVKD in the germline V gene. The trim removed 6 bases at V and 3 bases at J, leaving 6 bases unmatched.